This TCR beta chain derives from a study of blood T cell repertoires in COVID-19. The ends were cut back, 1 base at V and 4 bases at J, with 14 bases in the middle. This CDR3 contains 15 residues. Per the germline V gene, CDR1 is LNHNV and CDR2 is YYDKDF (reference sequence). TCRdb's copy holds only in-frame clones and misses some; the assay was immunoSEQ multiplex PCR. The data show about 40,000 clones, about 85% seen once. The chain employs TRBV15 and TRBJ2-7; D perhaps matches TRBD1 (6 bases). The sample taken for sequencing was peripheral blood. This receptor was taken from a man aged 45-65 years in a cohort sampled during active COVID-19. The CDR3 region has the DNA TGTGCCACCAGCAGAGTTGGAAGGACAGAATACGAGCAGTACTTC. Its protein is CATSRVGRTEYEQYF.